This T cell receptor beta chain was profiled in a study of preoperative IRX-2 immunotherapy in early breast cancer. Germline CDR1 is WSHSY and CDR2 is SAAADI. Trimming removed 3 bases from V and 1 base from J, with 8 bases in between. The CDR3 extends over 14 amino acids. Treatment indicated: preoperative locoregional IRX-2 cytokine immunotherapy. This phase Ib study tested locoregional IRX-2 cytokine immunotherapy given before surgery. Sequenced by immunoSEQ multiplex PCR; TCRdb stores in-frame clones only, minus some. In the table there are about 42,000 clones, approximately 80% of which are singletons.

The genes are TRBV10-2 and TRBJ2-3; D might be TRBD1 (5 bases). This specimen was tumor tissue, taken after IRX-2 immunotherapy. The clonotype was recovered from a human donor with breast cancer. The CDR3 here is CASSDDRRTDTQYF. For the CDR3, the DNA is TGCGCCAGCAGTGACGACAGACGCACAGATACGCAGTATTTT.